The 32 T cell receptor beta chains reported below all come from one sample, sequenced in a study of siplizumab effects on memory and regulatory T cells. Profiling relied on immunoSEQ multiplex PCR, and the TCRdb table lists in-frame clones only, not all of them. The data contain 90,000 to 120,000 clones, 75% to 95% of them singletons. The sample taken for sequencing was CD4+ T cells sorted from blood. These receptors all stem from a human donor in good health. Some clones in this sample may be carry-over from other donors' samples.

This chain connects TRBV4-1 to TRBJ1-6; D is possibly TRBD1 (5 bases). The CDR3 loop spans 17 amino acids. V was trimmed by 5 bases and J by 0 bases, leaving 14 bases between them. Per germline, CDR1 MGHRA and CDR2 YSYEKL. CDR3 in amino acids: CASSVMGLLSYNSPLHF. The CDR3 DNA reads TGCGCCAGCAGCGTGATGGGACTGCTCTCCTATAATTCACCCCTCCACTTT.

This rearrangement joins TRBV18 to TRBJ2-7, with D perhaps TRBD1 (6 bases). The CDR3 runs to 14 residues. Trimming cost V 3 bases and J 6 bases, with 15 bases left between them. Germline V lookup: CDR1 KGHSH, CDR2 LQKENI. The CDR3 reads CASSPPRGVREQYF. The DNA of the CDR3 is TGTGCCAGCTCACCTCCCAGGGGCGTCCGCGAGCAGTACTTC. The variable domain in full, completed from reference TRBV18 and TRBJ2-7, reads NAGVMQNPRHLVRRRGQEARLRCSPMKGHSHVYWYRQLPEEGLKFMVYLQKENIIDESGMPKERFSAEFPKEGPSILRIQQVVRGDSAAYFCASSPPRGVREQYFGPGTRLTVT.

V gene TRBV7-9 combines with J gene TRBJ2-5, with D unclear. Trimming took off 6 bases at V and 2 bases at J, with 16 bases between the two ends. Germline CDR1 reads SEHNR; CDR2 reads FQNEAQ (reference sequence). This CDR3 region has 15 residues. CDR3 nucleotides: TGTGCCAGCAGGACATTAAGAGGATCACAAGAGACCCAGTACTTC. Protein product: CASRTLRGSQETQYF.

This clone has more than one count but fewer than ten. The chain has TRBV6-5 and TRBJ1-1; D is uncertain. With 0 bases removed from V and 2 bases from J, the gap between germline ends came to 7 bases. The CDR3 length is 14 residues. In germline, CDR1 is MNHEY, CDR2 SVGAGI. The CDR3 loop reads CASSYSLINTEAFF. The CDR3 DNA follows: TGTGCCAGCAGTTACTCCTTGATAAACACTGAAGCTTTCTTT.

The CDR3 DNA is TGTGCCAGCTCCCGGGACAGGGTATACGAGCAGTACTTC. As protein: CASSRDRVYEQYF. The chain couples TRBV6-1 to TRBJ2-7, with 9 bases identical to TRBD1. Germline lookup yields CDR1 MNHNS and CDR2 SASEGT. After removal of 8 bases from V and 4 bases from J, the junction contained 6 bases not matched to a gene. The CDR3 totals 13 residues.

For the CDR3, the DNA is TGTGCCAGTAGTAGACAGGGGGCTGTGAAGGGCACTGAAGCTTTCTTT. Translation gives CASSRQGAVKGTEAFF. The V and J genes are TRBV19 and TRBJ1-1; 10 nucleotides match TRBD1. J lost 4 bases, V lost 4 bases, and 9 bases had no gene match. The germline CDR1 and CDR2 sequences are LNHDA and SQIVND (reference sequence). The CDR3 has 16 residues.

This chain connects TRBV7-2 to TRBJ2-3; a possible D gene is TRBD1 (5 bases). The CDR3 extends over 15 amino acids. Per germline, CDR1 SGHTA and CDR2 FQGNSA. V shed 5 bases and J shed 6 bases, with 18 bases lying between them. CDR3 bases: TGTGCCAGCAGCCCAGGGTGGGGAAAAATCGATACGCAGTATTTT. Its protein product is CASSPGWGKIDTQYF. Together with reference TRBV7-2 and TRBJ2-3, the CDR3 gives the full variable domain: GAGVSQSPSNKVTEKGKDVELRCDPISGHTALYWYRQSLGQGLEFLIYFQGNSAPDKSGLPSDRFSAERTGGSVSTLTIQRTQQEDSAVYLCASSPGWGKIDTQYFGPGTRLTVL.

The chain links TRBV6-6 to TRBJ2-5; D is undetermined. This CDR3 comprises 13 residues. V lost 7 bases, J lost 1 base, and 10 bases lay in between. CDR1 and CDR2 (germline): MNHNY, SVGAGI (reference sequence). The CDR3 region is CASMGSGQETQYF. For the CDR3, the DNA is TGTGCCAGCATGGGAAGTGGCCAAGAGACCCAGTACTTC.

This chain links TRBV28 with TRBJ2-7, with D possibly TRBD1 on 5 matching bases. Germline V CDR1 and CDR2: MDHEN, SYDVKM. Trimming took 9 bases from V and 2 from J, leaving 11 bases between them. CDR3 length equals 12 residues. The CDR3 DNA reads TGTGCCAGTTGTCAGGGTCCCTACGAGCAGTACTTC. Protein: CASCQGPYEQYF.

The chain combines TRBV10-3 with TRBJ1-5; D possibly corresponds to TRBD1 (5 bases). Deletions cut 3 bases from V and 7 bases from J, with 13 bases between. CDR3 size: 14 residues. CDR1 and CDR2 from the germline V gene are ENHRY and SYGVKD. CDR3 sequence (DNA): TGTGCCATCAGTGATTTAGGACAAAGACAGCCCCAGCATTTT. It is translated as CAISDLGQRQPQHF.

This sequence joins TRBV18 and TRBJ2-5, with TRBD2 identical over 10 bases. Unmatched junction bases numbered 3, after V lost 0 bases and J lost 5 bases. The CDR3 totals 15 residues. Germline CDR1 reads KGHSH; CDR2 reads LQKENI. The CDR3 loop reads CASSPPSGRRETQYF. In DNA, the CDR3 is TGTGCCAGCTCACCACCTAGCGGGAGGAGGGAGACCCAGTACTTC. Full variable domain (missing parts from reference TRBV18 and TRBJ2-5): NAGVMQNPRHLVRRRGQEARLRCSPMKGHSHVYWYRQLPEEGLKFMVYLQKENIIDESGMPKERFSAEFPKEGPSILRIQQVVRGDSAAYFCASSPPSGRRETQYFGPGTRLLVL.

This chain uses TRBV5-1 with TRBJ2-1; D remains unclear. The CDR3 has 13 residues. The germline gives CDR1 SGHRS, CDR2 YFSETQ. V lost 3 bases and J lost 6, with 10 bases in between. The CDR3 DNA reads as TGCGCCAGCAGCTCGCAACCTATCAATGAGCAGTTCTTC. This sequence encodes CASSSQPINEQFF.

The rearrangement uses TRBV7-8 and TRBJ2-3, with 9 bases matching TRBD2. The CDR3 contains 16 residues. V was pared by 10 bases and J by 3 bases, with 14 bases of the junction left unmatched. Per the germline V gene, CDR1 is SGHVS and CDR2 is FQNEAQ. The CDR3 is CATTASAGGPTDTQYF. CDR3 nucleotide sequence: TGTGCCACCACTGCCTCTGCGGGAGGGCCGACAGATACGCAGTATTTT.

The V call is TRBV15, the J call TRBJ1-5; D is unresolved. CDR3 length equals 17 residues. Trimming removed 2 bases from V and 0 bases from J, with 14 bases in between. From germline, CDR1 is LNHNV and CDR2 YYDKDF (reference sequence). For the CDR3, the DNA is TGTGCCACCAGCAGAAAGAAATACCGAGATAGCAATCAGCCCCAGCATTTT. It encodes CATSRKKYRDSNQPQHF.

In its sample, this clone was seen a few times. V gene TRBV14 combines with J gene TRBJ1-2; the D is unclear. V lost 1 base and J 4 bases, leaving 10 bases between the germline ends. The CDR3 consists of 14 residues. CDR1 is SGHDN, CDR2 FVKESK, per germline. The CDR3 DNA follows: TGTGCCAGCAGCCAAGGGCTGCTCGGCTATGGCTACACCTTC. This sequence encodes CASSQGLLGYGYTF.

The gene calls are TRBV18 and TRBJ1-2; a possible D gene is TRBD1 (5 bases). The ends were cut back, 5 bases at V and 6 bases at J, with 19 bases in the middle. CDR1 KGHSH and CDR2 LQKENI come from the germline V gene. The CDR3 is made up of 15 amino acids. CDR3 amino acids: CASSGGRPQSDGYTF. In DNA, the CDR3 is TGTGCCAGCTCAGGGGGACGGCCGCAATCCGATGGCTACACCTTC.

CDR3 amino acids: CASSVGLAGDYEQYF. The DNA for the CDR3 is TGTGCCAGCAGCGTAGGGCTAGCGGGAGACTACGAGCAGTACTTC. The chain employs TRBV9 and TRBJ2-7, with 10 bases fitting TRBD2. The CDR3 runs 15 residues. V lost 0 bases and J lost 3; bases outside the gene matches: 3. CDR1 is SGDLS and CDR2 is YYNGEE in the germline V gene.

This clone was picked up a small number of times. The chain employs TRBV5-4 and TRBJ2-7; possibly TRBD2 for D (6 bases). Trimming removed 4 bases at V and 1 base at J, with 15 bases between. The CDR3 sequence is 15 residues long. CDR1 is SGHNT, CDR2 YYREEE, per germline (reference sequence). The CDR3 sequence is CASSLPGLSSYEQYF. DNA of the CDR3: TGTGCCAGCAGCCTACCGGGACTTAGTTCCTACGAGCAGTACTTC.

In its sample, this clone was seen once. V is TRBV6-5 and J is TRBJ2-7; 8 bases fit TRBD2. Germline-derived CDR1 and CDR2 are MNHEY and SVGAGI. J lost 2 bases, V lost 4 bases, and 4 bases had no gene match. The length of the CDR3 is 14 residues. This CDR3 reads CASSSPGGAYEQYF. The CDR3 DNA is TGTGCCAGCAGTTCCCCCGGGGGGGCCTACGAGCAGTACTTC.

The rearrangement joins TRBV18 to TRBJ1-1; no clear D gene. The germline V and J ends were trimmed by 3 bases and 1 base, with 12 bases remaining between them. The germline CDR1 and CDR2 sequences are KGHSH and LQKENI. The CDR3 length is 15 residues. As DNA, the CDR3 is TGTGCCAGCTCACCGAGAGGGTTAACGAACACTGAAGCTTTCTTT. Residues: CASSPRGLTNTEAFF.

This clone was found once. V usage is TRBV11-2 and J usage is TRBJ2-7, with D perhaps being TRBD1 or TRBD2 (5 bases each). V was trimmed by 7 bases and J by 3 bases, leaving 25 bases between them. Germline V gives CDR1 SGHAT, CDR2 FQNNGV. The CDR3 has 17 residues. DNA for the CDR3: TGTGCCAGCAAAGTGGGACGTCGCCTTACTACTAGCTACGAGCAGTACTTC. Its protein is CASKVGRRLTTSYEQYF.

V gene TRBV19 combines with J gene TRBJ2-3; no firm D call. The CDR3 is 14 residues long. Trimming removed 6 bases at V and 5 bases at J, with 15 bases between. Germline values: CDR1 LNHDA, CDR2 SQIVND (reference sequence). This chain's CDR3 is CASSHTDAVDTQYF. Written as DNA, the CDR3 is TGTGCCAGTAGCCACACCGACGCGGTAGATACGCAGTATTTT. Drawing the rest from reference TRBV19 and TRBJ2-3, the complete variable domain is DGGITQSPKYLFRKEGQNVTLSCEQNLNHDAMYWYRQDPGQGLRLIYYSQIVNDFQKGDIAEGYSVSREKKESFPLTVTSAQKNPTAFYLCASSHTDAVDTQYFGPGTRLTVL.

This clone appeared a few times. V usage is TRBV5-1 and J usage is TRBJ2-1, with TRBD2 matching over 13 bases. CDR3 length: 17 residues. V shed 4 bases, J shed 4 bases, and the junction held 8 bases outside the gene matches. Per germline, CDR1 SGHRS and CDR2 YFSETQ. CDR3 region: CASSAVLAGGIYNEQFF. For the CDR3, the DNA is TGCGCCAGCAGCGCGGTACTAGCGGGGGGGATTTACAATGAGCAGTTCTTC.

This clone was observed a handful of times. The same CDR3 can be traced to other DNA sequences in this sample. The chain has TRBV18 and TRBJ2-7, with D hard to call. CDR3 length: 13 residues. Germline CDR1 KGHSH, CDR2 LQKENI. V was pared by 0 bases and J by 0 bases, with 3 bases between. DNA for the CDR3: TGTGCCAGCTCACCACCCGCCTCCTACGAGCAGTACTTC. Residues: CASSPPASYEQYF.

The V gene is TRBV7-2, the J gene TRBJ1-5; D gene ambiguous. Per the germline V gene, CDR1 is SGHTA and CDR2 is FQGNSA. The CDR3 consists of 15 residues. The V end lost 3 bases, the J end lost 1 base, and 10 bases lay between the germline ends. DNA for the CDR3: TGTGCCAGCAGCTTTTGGCGCGGAAGCAATCAGCCCCAGCATTTT. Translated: CASSFWRGSNQPQHF.

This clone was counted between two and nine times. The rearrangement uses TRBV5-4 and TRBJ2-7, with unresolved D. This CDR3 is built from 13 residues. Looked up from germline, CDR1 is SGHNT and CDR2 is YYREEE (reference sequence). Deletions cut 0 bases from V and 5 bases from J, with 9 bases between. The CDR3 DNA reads TGTGCCAGCAGCTTGGTTTCTACCAACGAGCAGTACTTC. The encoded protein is CASSLVSTNEQYF.

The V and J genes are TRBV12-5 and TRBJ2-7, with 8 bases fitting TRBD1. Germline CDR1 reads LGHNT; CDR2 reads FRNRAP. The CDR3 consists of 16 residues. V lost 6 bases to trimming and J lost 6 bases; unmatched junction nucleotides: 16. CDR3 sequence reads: CASGLADPQTGAEQYF. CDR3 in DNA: TGTGCTAGTGGCCTTGCGGACCCCCAGACAGGGGCCGAGCAGTACTTC.

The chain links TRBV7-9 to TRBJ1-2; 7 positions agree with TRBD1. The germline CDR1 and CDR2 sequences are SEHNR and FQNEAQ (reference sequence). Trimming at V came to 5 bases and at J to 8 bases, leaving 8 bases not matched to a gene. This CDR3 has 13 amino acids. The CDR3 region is CASSDGQVEGYTF. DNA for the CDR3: TGTGCCAGCAGCGACGGACAGGTAGAAGGCTACACCTTC.

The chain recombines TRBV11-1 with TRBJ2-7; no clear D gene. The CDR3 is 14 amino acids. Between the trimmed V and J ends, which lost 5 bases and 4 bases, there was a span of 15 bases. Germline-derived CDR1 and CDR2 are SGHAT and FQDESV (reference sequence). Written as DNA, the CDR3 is TGTGCCAGCAGCCCGGCAGGCGAATTATACGAGCAGTACTTC. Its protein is CASSPAGELYEQYF.

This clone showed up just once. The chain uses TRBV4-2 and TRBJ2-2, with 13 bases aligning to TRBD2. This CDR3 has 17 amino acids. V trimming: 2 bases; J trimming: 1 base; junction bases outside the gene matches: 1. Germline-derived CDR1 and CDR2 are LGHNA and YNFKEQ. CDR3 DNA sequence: TGTGCCAGCAGCCAAAGACTAGCGGGAGGGAACACCGGGGAGCTGTTTTTT. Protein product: CASSQRLAGGNTGELFF.

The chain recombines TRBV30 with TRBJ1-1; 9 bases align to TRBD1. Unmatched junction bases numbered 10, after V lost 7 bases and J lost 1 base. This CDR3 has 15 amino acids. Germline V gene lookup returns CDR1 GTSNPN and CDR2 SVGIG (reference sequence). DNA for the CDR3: TGTGCCTTTAGGCCCGGGACAGGGACGAACACTGAAGCTTTCTTT. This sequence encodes CAFRPGTGTNTEAFF.

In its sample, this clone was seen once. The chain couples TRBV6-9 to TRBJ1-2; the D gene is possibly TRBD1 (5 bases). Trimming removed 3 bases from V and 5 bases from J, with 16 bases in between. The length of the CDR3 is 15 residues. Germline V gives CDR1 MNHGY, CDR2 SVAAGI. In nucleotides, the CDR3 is TGTGCCAGCAGTTACTCTTTTCAAGGGGCTTATGGCTACACCTTC. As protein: CASSYSFQGAYGYTF.